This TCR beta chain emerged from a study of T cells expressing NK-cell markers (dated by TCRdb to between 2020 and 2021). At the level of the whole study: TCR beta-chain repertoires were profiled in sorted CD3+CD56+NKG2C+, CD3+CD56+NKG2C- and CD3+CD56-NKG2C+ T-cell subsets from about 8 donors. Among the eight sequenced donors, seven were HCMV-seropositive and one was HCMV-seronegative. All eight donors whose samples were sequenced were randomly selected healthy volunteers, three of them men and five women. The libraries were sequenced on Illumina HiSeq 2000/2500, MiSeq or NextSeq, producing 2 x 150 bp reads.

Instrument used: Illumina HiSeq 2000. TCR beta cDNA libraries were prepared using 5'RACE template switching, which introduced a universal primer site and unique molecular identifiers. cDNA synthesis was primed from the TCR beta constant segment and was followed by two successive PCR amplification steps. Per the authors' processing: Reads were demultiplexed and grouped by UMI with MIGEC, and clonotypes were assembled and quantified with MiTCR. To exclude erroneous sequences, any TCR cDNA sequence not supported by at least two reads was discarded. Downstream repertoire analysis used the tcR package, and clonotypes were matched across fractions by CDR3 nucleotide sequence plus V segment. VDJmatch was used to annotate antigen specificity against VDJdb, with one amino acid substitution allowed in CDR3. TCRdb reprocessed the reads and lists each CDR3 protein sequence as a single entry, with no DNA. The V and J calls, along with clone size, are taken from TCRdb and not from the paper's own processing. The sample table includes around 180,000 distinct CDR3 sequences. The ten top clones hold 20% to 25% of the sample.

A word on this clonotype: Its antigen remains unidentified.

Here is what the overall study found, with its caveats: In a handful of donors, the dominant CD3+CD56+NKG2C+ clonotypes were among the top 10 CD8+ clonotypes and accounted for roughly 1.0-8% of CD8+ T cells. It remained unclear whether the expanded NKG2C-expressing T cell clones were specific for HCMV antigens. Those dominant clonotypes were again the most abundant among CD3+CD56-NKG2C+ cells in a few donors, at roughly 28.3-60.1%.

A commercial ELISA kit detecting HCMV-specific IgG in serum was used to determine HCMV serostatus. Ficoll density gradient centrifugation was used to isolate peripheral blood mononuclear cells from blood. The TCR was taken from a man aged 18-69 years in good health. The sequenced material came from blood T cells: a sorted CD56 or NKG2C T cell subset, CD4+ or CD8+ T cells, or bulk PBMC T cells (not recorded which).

The CDR3: CASSLASSGNTIYF. The sequence joins TRBV12-3 or TRBV12-4 to TRBJ1-3. Taken from cysteine to phenylalanine, the CDR3 has 14 residues. The protein alone is recorded here.